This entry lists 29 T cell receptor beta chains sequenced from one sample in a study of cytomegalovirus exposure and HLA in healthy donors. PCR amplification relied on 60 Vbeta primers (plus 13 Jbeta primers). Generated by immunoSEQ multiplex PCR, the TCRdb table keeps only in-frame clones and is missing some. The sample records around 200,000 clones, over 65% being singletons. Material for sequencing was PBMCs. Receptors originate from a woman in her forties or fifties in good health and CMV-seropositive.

The CDR3 nucleotides are TGTGCCAGCAGTTTTTGGGCGGGGAGTACTAACTATGGCTACACCTTC. It is translated as CASSFWAGSTNYGYTF. V gene TRBV27 combines with J gene TRBJ1-2; no definite D call. Germline values: CDR1 MNHEY, CDR2 SMNVEV (reference sequence). CDR3 length: 16 residues. Trimming removed 3 bases at V and 0 bases at J, with 14 bases between.

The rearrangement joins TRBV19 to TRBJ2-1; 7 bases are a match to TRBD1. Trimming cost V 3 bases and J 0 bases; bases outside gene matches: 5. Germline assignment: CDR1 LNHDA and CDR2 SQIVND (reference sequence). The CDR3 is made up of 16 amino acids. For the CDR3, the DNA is TGTGCCAGTAGTATTCTCGGGACAGCCTCCTACAATGAGCAGTTCTTC. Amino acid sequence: CASSILGTASYNEQFF.

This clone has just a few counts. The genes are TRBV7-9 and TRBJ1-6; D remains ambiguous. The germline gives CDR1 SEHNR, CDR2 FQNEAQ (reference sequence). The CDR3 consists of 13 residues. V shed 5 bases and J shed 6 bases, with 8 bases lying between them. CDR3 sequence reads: CASSPGSNSPLHF. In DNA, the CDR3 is TGTGCCAGCAGCCCCGGTTCTAATTCACCCCTCCACTTT.

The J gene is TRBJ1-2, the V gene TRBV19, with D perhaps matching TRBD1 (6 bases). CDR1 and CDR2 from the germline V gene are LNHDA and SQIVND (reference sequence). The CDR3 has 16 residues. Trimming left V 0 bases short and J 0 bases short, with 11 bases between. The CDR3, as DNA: TGTGCCAGTAGTATAGATCTATGGACAGCTAACTATGGCTACACCTTC. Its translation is CASSIDLWTANYGYTF.

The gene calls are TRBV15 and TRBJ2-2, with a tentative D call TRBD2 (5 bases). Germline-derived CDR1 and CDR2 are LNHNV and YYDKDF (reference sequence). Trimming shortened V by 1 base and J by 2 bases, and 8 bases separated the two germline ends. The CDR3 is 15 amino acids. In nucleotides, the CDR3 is TGTGCCACCAGCAGAGTCCGGGGTAACACCGGGGAGCTGTTTTTT. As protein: CATSRVRGNTGELFF.

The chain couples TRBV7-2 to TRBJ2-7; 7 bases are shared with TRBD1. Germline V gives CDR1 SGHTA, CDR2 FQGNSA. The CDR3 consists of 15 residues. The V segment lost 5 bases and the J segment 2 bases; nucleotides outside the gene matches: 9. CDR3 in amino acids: CASSPPGTVPYEQYF. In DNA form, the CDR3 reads TGTGCCAGCAGCCCCCCCGGGACAGTACCCTACGAGCAGTACTTC.

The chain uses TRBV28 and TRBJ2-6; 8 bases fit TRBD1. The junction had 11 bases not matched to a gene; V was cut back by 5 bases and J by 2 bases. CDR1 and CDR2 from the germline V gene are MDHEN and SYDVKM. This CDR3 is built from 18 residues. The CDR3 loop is CASSVTGVVYTGANVLTF. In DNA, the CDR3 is TGTGCCAGCAGTGTGACAGGGGTAGTGTACACTGGGGCCAACGTCCTGACTTTC.

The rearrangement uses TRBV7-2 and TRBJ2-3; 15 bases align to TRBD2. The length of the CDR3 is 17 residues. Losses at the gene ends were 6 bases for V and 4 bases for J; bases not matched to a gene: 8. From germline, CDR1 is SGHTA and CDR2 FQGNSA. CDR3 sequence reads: CASSTGTSGGYSDTQYF. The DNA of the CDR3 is TGTGCCAGCAGTACGGGGACTAGCGGGGGGTATTCAGATACGCAGTATTTT.

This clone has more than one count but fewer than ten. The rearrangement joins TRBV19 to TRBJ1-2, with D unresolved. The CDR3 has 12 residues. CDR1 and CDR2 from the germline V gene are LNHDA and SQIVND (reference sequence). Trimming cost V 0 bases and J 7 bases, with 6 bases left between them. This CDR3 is CASSIDRGGYTF. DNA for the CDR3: TGTGCCAGTAGTATAGATCGGGGTGGCTACACCTTC.

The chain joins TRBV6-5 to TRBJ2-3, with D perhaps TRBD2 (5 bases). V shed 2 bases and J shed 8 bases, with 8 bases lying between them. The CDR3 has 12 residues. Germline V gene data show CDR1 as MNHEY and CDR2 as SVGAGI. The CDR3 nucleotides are TGTGCCAGCAGTTACGACCGGGGTACGCAGTATTTT. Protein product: CASSYDRGTQYF.

CDR3 residues: CSVASGGAWETQYF. Written as DNA, the CDR3 is TGCAGCGTTGCTAGCGGGGGGGCCTGGGAGACCCAGTACTTC. The V gene is TRBV29-1, the J gene TRBJ2-5; TRBD2 matches 12 bases. Germline CDR1 is SQVTM and CDR2 is ANQGSEA. The CDR3 extends over 14 amino acids. J gave up 5 bases and V 4 bases, and 5 bases lay outside the gene matches.

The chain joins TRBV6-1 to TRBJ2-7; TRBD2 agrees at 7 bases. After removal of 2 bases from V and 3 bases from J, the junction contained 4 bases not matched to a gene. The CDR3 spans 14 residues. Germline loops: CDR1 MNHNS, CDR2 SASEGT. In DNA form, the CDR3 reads TGTGCCAGCAGTGAATCGGGGACTATCTACGAGCAGTACTTC. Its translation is CASSESGTIYEQYF.

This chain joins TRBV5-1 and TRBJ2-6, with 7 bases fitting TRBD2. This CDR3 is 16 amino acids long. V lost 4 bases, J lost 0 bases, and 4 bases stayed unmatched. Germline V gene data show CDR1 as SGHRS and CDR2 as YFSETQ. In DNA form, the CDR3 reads TGCGCCAGCAGCGCGGGGGACGCCTCTGGGGCCAACGTCCTGACTTTC. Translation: CASSAGDASGANVLTF. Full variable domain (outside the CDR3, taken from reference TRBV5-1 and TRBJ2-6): KAGVTQTPRYLIKTRGQQVTLSCSPISGHRSVSWYQQTPGQGLQFLFEYFSETQRNKGNFPGRFSGRQFSNSRSEMNVSTLELGDSALYLCASSAGDASGANVLTFGAGSRLTVL.

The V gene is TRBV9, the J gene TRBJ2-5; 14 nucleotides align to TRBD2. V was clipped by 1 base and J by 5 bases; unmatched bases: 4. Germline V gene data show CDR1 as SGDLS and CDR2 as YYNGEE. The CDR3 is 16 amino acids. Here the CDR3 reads CASSVPTSGGAETQYF. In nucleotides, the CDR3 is TGTGCCAGCAGCGTACCGACTAGCGGGGGGGCCGAGACCCAGTACTTC. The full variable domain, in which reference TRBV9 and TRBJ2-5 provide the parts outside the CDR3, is DSGVTQTPKHLITATGQRVTLRCSPRSGDLSVYWYQQSLDQGLQFLIQYYNGEERAKGNILERFSAQQFPDLHSELNLSSLELGDSALYFCASSVPTSGGAETQYFGPGTRLLVL.

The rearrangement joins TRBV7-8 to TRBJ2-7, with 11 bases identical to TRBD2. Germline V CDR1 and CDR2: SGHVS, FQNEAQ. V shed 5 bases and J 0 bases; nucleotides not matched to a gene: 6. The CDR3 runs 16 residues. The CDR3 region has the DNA TGTGCCAGCAGCCCCGTGACTAGCGGGGCCTCCTACGAGCAGTACTTC. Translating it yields CASSPVTSGASYEQYF.

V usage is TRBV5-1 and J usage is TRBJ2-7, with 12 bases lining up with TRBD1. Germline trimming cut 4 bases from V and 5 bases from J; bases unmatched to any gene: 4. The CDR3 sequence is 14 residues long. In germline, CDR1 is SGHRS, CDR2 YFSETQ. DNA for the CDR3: TGCGCCAGCAGCCTGGGACAGGGGGCCGACGAGCAGTACTTC. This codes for CASSLGQGADEQYF.

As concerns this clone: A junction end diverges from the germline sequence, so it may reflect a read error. The CDR3 DNA reads TGTGCTAGCAGCTCCGGGACTAGCGGGGGGGCGGATGAGCAGTTCTTC. It specifies CASSSGTSGGADEQFF. The rearrangement joins TRBV7-7 to TRBJ2-1, with 16 bases matching TRBD2. Germline CDR1 and CDR2: SSHAT and FNYEAQ (reference sequence). CDR3 length: 16 residues.

The CDR3 sequence: CASSLTVMNTEAFF. In DNA, the CDR3 is TGTGCCAGCAGTTTGACAGTTATGAACACTGAAGCTTTCTTT. The chain is built from TRBV6-5 and TRBJ1-1, with D possibly being TRBD1 (5 bases). The germline gives CDR1 MNHEY, CDR2 SVGAGI. V was trimmed by 4 bases and J by 0 bases, leaving 9 bases between them. The CDR3 totals 14 residues.

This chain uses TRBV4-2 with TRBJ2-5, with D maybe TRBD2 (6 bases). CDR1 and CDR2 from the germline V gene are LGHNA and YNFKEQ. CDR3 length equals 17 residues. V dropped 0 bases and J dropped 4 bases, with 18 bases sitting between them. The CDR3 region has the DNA TGTGCCAGCAGCCAAGATACGGCGGGGAAAGAAGGAGAGACCCAGTACTTC. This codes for CASSQDTAGKEGETQYF.

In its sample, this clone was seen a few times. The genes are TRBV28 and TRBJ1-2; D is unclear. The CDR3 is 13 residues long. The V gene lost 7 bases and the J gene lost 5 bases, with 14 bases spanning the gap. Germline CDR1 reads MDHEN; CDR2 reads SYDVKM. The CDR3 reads CASTTVAAYGYTF. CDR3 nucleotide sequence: TGTGCCAGCACCACGGTCGCCGCTTATGGCTACACCTTC.

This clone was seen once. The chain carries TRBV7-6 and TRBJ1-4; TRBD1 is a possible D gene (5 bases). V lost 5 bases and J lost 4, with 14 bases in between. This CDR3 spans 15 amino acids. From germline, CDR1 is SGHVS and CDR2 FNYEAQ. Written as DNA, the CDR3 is TGTGCCAGCAGCCCCGAGGACACCGGTAATGAAAAACTGTTTTTT. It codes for CASSPEDTGNEKLFF.

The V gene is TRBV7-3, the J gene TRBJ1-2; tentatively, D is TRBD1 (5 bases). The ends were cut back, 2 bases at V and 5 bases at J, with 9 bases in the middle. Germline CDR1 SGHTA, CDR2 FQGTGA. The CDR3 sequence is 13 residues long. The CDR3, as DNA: TGTGCCAGCAGCTTAGAGGAGGGGTATGGCTACACCTTC. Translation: CASSLEEGYGYTF.

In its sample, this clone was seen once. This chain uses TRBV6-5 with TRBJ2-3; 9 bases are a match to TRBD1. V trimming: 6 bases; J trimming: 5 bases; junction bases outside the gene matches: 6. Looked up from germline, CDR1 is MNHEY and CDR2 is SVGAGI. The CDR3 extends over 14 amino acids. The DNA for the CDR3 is TGTGCCAGCAGCCTACAGGGGGCAGGAGATACGCAGTATTTT. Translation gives CASSLQGAGDTQYF.

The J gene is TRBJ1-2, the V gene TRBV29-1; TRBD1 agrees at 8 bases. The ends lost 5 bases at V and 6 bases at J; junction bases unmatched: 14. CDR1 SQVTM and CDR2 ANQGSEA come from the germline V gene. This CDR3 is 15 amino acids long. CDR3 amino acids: CSVRQPDRGRNGYTF. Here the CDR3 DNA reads TGCAGCGTTCGTCAGCCAGACAGGGGTAGGAATGGCTACACCTTC.

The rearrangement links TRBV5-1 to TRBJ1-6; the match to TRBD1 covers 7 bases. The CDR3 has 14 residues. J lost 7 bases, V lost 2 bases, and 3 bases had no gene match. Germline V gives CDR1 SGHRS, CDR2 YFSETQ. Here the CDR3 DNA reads TGCGCCAGCAGCTTAGGACAGGACAATTCACCCCTCCACTTT. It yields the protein CASSLGQDNSPLHF. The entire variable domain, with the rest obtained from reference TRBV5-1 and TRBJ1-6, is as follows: KAGVTQTPRYLIKTRGQQVTLSCSPISGHRSVSWYQQTPGQGLQFLFEYFSETQRNKGNFPGRFSGRQFSNSRSEMNVSTLELGDSALYLCASSLGQDNSPLHFGNGTRLTVT.

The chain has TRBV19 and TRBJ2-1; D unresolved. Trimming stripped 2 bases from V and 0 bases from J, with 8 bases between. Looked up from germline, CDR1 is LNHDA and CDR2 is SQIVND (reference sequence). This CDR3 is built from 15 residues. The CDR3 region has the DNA TGTGCCAGTAGTATAAGTGGAGCCTCCTACAATGAGCAGTTCTTC. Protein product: CASSISGASYNEQFF.

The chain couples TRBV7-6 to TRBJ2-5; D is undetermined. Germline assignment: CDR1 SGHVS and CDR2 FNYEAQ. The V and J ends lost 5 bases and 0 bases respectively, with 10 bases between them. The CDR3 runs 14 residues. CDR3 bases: TGTGCCAGCAGCCCCCTGGTAGACCAAGAGACCCAGTACTTC. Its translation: CASSPLVDQETQYF.

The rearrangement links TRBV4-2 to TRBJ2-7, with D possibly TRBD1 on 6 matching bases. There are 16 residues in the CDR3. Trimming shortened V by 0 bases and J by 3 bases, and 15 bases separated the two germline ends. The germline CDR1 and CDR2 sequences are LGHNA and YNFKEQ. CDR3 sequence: CASSQETGQFNYEQYF. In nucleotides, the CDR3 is TGTGCCAGCAGCCAAGAGACCGGACAGTTCAACTACGAGCAGTACTTC.

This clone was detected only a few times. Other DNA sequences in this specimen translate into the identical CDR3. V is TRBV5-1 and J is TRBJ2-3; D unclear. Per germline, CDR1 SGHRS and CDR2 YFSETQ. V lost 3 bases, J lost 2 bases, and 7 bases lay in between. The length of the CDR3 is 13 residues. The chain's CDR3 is CASSSPSTDTQYF. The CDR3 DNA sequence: TGCGCCAGCAGCTCCCCCTCCACAGATACGCAGTATTTT.